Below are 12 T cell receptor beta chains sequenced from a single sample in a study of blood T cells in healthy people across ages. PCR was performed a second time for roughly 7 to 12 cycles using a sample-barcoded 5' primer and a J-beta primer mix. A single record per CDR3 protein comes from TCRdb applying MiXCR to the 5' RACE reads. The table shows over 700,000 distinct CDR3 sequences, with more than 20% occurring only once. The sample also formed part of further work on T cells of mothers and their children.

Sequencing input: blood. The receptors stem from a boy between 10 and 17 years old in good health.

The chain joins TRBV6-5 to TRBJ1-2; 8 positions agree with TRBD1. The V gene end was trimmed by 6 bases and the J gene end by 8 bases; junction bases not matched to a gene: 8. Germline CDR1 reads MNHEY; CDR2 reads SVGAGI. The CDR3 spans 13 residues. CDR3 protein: CASRVGQGWGYTF. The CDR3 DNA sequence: TGTGCCAGCAGGGTCGGACAGGGCTGGGGCTACACCTTC.

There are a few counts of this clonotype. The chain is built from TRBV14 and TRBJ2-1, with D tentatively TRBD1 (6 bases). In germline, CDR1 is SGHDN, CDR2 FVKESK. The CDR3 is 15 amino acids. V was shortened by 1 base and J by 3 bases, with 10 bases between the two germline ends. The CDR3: CASSQGIRGYNEQFF. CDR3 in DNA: TGTGCCAGCAGCCAAGGGATCAGGGGCTACAATGAGCAGTTCTTC.

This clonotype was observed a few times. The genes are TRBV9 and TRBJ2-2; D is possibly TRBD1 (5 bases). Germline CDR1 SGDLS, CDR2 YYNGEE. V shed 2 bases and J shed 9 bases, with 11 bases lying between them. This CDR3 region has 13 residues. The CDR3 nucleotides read TGTGCCAGCAGCGTGCAGGGTTCTAGGGAGCTGTTTTTT. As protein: CASSVQGSRELFF.

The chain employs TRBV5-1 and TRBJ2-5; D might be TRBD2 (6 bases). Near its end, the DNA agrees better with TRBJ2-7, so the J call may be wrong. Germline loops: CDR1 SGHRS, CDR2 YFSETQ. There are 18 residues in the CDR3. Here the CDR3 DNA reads TGCGCCAGCAGCTTTTCGACTAGTGGGAACCCCTCCCCCTACGAGCAGTACTTC. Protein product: CASSFSTSGNPSPYEQYF.

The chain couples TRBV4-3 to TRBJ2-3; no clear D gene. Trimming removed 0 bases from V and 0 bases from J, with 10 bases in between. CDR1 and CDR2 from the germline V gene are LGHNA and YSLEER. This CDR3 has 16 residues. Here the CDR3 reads CASSQDEVPSTDTQYF. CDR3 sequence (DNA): TGCGCCAGCAGCCAAGATGAAGTACCTAGCACAGATACGCAGTATTTT.

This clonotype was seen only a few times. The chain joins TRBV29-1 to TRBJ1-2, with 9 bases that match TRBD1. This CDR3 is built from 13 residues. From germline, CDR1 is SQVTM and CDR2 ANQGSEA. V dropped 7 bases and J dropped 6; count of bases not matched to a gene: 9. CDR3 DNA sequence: TGCAGCGGGGACAGGGACGACTCAGATGGCTACACCTTC. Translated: CSGDRDDSDGYTF.

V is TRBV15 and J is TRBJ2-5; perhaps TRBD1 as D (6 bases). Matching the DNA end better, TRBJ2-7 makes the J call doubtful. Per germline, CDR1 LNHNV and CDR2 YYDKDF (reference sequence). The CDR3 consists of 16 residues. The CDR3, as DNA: TGTGCCACCAGCAGAGTTGACAGGACATCAACCTACGAGCAGTACTTC. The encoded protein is CATSRVDRTSTYEQYF.

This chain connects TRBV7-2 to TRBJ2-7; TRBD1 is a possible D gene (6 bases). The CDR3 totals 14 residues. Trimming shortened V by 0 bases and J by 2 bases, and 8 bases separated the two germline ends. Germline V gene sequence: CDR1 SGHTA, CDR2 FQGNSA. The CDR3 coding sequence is TGTGCCAGCAGCTTAGCACAGGGAACCTACGAGCAGTACTTC. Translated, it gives CASSLAQGTYEQYF.

This CDR3 reads CASTLTRGRNTEAFF. DNA of the CDR3: TGTGCCAGCACCCTAACCAGGGGTCGGAACACTGAAGCTTTCTTT. The genes are TRBV28 and TRBJ1-1; D is possibly TRBD1 (6 bases). There are 15 residues in the CDR3. The germline V gene has CDR1 MDHEN and CDR2 SYDVKM. V was trimmed by 7 bases and J by 1 base, leaving 16 bases between them.

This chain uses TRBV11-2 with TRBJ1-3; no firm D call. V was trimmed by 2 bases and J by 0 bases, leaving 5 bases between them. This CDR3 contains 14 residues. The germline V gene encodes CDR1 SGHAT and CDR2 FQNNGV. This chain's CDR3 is CASSLSDSGNTIYF. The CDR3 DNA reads TGTGCCAGCAGCTTATCCGACTCTGGAAACACCATATATTTT.

CDR3 amino acids: CSARSRVVYEQYF. The CDR3 nucleotides read TGCAGTGCTAGATCCAGGGTCGTCTACGAGCAGTACTTC. The V gene is TRBV20-1, the J gene TRBJ2-5; a weak D match, TRBD1 (5 bases). With the DNA end fitting TRBJ2-7 better, the J assignment may be wrong. This CDR3 contains 13 residues. Germline V gene data show CDR1 as DFQATT and CDR2 as SNEGSKA (reference sequence).

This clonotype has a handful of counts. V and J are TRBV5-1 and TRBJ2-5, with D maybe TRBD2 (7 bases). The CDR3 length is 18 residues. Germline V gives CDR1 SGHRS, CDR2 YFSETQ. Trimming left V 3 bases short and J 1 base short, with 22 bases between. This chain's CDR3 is CASSSIGGRFGGQETQYF. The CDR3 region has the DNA TGCGCCAGCAGCTCGATCGGGGGGCGATTCGGAGGCCAAGAGACCCAGTACTTC.